This T cell receptor beta chain was identified in a study of blood T cell repertoires in COVID-19. In the study overall: Acute and convalescent COVID-19 samples came from the United States, Italy and Spain.

Looked up from germline, CDR1 is KGHSH and CDR2 is LQKENI. V lost 3 bases to trimming and J lost 3 bases, with 11 bases between them. The CDR3 covers 14 residues. In the authors' methods: Reference gene primer amplification yielded estimated nucleated cell counts. The repertoire was sequenced with immunoSEQ multiplex PCR; TCRdb's copy has only in-frame clones and lacks some. That table furnishes V, J and clone size, whereas the DNA furnished D and trimming. The sample contains over 200,000 clones, around 87% of which appear only once. This sequence was found in a woman in her forties or fifties with acute or convalescent COVID-19. Sequenced: peripheral blood. The genes are TRBV18 and TRBJ1-1; weak D call: TRBD1 (6 bases). The CDR3 sequence is CASSPRDIDTEAFF. The CDR3 coding sequence is TGTGCCAGCTCACCCCGGGACATAGACACTGAAGCTTTCTTT.